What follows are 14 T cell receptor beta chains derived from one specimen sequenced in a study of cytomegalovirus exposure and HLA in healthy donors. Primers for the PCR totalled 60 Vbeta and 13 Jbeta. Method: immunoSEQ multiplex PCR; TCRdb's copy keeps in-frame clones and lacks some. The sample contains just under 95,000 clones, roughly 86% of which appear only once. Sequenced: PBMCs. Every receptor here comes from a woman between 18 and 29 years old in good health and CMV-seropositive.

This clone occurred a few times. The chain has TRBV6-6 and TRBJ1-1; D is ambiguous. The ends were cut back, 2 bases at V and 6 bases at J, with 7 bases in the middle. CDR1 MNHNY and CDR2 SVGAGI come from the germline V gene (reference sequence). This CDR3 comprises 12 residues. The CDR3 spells CASSYTGAEAFF. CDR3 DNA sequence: TGTGCCAGCAGTTACACCGGGGCTGAAGCTTTCTTT.

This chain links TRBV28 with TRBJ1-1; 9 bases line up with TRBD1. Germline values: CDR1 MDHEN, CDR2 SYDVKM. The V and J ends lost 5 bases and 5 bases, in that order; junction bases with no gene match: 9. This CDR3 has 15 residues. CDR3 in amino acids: CASSVAGTGWTEAFF. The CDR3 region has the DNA TGTGCCAGCAGTGTTGCCGGGACAGGGTGGACTGAAGCTTTCTTT. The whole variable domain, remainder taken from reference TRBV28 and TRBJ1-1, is DVKVTQSSRYLVKRTGEKVFLECVQDMDHENMFWYRQDPGLGLRLIYFSYDVKMKEKGDIPEGYSVSREKKERFSLILESASTNQTSMYLCASSVAGTGWTEAFFGQGTRLTVV.

CDR3 region: CASSLRGRELFSTDTQYF. The CDR3 DNA reads TGTGCCAGCAGCCTGCGGGGGCGGGAGCTCTTTAGCACAGATACGCAGTATTTT. The chain links TRBV7-9 to TRBJ2-3; tentatively, D is TRBD2 (7 bases). The CDR3 has 18 amino acids. Deletions cut 5 bases from V and 0 bases from J, with 21 bases between. Germline CDR1 reads SEHNR; CDR2 reads FQNEAQ (reference sequence).

The CDR3 loop reads CASSVWEYGYTF. CDR3 in DNA: TGTGCCAGCAGTGTTTGGGAGTATGGCTACACCTTC. The chain recombines TRBV6-1 with TRBJ1-2, with D hard to call. The CDR3 runs 12 residues. Per germline, CDR1 MNHNS and CDR2 SASEGT. Trimming stripped 4 bases from V and 5 bases from J, with 8 bases between.

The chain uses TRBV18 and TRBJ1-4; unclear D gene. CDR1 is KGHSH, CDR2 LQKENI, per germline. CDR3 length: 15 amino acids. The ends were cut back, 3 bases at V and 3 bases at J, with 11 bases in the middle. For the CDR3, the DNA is TGTGCCAGCTCACCCGGACTGATTCCTAATGAAAAACTGTTTTTT. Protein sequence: CASSPGLIPNEKLFF.

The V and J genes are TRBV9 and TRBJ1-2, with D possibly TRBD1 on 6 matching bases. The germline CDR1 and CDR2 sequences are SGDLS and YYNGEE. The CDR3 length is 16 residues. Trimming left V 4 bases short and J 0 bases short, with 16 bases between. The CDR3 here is CASSPQGQNPNYGYTF. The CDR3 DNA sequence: TGTGCCAGCAGCCCTCAAGGACAGAACCCTAACTATGGCTACACCTTC.

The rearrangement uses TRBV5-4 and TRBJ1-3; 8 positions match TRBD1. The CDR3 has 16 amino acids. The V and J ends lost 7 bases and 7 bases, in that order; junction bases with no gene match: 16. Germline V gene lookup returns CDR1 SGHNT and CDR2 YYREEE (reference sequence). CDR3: CASEDRGSARENTIYF. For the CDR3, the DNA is TGTGCCAGCGAAGACAGGGGAAGCGCCAGGGAGAACACCATATATTTT.

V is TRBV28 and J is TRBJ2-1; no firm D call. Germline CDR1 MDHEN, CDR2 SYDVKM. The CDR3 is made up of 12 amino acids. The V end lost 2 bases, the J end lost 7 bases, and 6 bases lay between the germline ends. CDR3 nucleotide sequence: TGTGCCAGCAGTTTACTAGATAATGAGCAGTTCTTC. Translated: CASSLLDNEQFF.

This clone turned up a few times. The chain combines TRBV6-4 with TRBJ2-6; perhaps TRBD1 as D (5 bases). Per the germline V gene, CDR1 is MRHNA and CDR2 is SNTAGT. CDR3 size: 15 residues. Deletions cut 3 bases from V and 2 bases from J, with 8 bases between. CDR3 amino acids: CASSEGPPGANVLTF. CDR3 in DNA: TGTGCCAGCAGTGAGGGGCCCCCTGGGGCCAACGTCCTGACTTTC.

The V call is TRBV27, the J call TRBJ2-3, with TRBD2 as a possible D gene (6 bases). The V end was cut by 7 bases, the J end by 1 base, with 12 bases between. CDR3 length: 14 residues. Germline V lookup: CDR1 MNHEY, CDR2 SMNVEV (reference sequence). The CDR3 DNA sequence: TGTGCCAGCAATTCCGGGACTGGCACAGATACGCAGTATTTT. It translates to CASNSGTGTDTQYF.

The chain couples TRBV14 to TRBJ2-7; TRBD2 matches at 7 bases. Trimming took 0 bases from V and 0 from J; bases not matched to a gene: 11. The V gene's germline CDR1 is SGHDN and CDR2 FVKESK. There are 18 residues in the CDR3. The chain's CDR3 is CASSQDPPSGWSSYEQYF. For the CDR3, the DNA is TGTGCCAGCAGCCAAGATCCCCCTAGCGGATGGAGCTCCTACGAGCAGTACTTC. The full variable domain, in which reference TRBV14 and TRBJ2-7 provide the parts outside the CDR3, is EAGVTQFPSHSVIEKGQTVTLRCDPISGHDNLYWYRRVMGKEIKFLLHFVKESKQDESGMPNNRFLAERTGGTYSTLKVQPAELEDSGVYFCASSQDPPSGWSSYEQYFGPGTRLTVT.

In DNA form, the CDR3 reads TGTGCCAGCGGCTCAGGGGCCTCCTACAATGAGCAGTTCTTC. Its translation is CASGSGASYNEQFF. This chain connects TRBV25-1 to TRBJ2-1; D perhaps matches TRBD1 (6 bases). CDR1 MGHDK and CDR2 SYGVNS come from the germline V gene. The V gene lost 8 bases and the J gene lost 0 bases, with 11 bases spanning the gap. The CDR3 sequence is 14 residues long.

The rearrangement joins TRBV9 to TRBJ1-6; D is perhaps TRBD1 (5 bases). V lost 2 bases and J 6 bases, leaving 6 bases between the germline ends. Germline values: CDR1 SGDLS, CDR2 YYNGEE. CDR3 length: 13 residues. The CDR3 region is CASSVDSNSPLHF. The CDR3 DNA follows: TGTGCCAGCAGCGTCGACAGTAATTCACCCCTCCACTTT.

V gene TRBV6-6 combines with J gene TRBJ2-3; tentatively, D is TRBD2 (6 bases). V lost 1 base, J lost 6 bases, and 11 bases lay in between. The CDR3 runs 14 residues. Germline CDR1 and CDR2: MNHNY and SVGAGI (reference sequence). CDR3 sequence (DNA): TGTGCCAGCAGTTACTGGGGACTGGCGGATACGCAGTATTTT. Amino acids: CASSYWGLADTQYF.